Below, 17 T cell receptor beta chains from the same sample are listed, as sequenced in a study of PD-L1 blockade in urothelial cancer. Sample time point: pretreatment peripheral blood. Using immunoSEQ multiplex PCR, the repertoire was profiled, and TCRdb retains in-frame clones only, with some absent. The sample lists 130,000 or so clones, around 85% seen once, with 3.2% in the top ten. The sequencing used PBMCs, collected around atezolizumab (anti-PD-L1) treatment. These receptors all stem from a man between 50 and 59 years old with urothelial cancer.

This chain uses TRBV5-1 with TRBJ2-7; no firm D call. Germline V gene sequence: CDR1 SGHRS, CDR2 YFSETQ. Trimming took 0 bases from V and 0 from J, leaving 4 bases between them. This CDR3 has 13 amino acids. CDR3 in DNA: TGCGCCAGCAGCTTGGACATCTCCTACGAGCAGTACTTC. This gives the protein CASSLDISYEQYF.

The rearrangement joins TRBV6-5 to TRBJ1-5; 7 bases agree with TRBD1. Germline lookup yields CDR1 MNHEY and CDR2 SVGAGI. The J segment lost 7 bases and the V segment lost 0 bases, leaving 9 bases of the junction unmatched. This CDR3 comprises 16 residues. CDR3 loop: CASSYSARGSGQPQHF. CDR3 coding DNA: TGTGCCAGCAGTTACTCTGCCAGGGGGTCGGGGCAGCCCCAGCATTTT.

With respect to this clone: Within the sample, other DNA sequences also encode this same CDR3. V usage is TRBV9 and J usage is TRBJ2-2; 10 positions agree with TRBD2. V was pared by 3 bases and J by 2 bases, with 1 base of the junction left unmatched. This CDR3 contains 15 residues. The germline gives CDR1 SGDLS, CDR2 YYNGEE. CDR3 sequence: CASSGTSGNTGELFF. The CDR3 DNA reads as TGTGCCAGCAGCGGGACTAGCGGTAACACCGGGGAGCTGTTTTTT.

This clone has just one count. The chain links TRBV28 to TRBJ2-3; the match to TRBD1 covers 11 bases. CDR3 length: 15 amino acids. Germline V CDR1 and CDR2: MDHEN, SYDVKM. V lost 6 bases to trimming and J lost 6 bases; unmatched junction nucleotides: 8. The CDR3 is CASSPGQGVVDTQYF. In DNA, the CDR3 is TGTGCCAGCAGCCCGGGACAGGGGGTTGTGGATACGCAGTATTTT.

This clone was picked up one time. CDR3 sequence: CASSLSGVGGEKLFF. The CDR3 DNA follows: TGTGCCAGCAGCTTGTCAGGGGTTGGCGGTGAAAAACTGTTTTTT. This chain connects TRBV5-6 to TRBJ1-4; tentatively, D is TRBD1 (6 bases). Trimming stripped 1 base from V and 7 bases from J, with 14 bases between. Germline V gene data show CDR1 as SGHDT and CDR2 as YYEEEE. The CDR3 runs 15 residues.

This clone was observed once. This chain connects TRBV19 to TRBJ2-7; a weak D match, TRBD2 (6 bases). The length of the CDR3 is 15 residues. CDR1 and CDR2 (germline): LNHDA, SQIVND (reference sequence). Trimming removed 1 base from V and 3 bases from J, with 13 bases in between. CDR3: CASSIGSGTGYEQYF. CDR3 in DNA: TGTGCCAGTAGTATAGGGTCCGGGACTGGCTACGAGCAGTACTTC.

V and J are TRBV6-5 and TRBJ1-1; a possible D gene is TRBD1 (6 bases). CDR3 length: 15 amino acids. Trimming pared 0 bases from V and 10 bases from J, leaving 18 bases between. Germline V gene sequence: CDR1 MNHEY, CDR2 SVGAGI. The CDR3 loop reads CASSYSGRGFLGAFF. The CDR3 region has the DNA TGTGCCAGCAGTTACTCGGGCAGGGGTTTCCTGGGAGCTTTCTTT.

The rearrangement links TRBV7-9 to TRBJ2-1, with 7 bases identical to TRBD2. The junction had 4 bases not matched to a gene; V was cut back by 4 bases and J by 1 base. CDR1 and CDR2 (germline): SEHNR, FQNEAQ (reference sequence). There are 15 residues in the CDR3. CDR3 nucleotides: TGTGCCAGCAGCTCCCCTAGCGGATCCTACAATGAGCAGTTCTTC. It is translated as CASSSPSGSYNEQFF.

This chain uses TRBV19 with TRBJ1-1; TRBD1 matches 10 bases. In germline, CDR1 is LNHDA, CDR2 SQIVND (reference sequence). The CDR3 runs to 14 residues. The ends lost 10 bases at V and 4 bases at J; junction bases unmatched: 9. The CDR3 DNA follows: TGTGCCACGACGGACAGGGGGGGGAGCACTGAAGCTTTCTTT. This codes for CATTDRGGSTEAFF. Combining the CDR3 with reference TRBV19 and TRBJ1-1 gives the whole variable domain DGGITQSPKYLFRKEGQNVTLSCEQNLNHDAMYWYRQDPGQGLRLIYYSQIVNDFQKGDIAEGYSVSREKKESFPLTVTSAQKNPTAFYLCATTDRGGSTEAFFGQGTRLTVV.

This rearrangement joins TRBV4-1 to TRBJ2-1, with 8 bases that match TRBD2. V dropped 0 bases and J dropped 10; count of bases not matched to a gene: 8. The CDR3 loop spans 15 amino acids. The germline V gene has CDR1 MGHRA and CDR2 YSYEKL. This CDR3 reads CASSQDRASGSEQFF. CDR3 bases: TGCGCCAGCAGCCAAGATAGGGCTAGCGGGTCGGAGCAGTTCTTC.

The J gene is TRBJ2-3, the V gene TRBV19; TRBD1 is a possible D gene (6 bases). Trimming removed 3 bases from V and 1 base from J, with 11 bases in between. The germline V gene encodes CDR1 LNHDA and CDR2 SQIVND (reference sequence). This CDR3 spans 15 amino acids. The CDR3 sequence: CASSIRTARTDTQYF. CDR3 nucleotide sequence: TGTGCCAGTAGTATTCGGACAGCCCGCACAGATACGCAGTATTTT.

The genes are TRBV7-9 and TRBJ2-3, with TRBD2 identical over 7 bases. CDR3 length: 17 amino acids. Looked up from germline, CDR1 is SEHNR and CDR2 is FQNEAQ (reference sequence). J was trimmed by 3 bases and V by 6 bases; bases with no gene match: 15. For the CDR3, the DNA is TGTGCCAGCAGTACCGGGTCTAATCTGGGGGGGACAGATACGCAGTATTTT. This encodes CASSTGSNLGGTDTQYF. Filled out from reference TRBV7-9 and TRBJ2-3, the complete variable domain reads DTGVSQNPRHKITKRGQNVTFRCDPISEHNRLYWYRQTLGQGPEFLTYFQNEAQLEKSRLLSDRFSAERPKGSFSTLEIQRTEQGDSAMYLCASSTGSNLGGTDTQYFGPGTRLTVL.

CDR3 sequence: CATSRDPGTEAFF. The CDR3 bases are TGTGCCACCAGCAGAGACCCCGGGACAGAAGCTTTCTTT. The V gene is TRBV15, the J gene TRBJ1-1, with D perhaps TRBD1 (6 bases). The CDR3 consists of 13 residues. V lost 0 bases to trimming and J lost 8 bases, with 10 bases between them. CDR1 and CDR2 (germline): LNHNV, YYDKDF (reference sequence).

The CDR3 nucleotides read TGCAGCGTTGGGAGTGGGAATGAGCAGTTCTTC. Translated: CSVGSGNEQFF. This chain joins TRBV29-1 and TRBJ2-1; no reliable D call. CDR3 size: 11 residues. V was trimmed by 4 bases and J by 7 bases, leaving 8 bases between them. Looked up from germline, CDR1 is SQVTM and CDR2 is ANQGSEA.

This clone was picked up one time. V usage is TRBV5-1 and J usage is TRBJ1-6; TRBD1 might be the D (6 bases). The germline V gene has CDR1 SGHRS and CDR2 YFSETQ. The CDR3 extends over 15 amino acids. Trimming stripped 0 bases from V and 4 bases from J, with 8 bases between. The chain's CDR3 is CASSLGTVYNSPLHF. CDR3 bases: TGCGCCAGCAGCTTGGGGACAGTTTATAATTCACCCCTCCACTTT.

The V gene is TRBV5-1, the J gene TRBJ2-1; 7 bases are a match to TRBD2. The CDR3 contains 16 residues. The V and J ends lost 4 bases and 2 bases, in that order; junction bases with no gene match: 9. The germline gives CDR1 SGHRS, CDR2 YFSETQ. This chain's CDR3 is CASSKNSGRPYNEQFF. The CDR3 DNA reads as TGCGCCAGCAGCAAGAATAGCGGGCGGCCCTACAATGAGCAGTTCTTC.

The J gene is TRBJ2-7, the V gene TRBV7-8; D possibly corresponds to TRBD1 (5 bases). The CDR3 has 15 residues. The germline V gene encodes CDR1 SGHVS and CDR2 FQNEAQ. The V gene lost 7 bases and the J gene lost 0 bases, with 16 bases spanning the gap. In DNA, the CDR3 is TGTGCCAGCACCGAAACAGGTGCGCGCTCCTACGAGCAGTACTTC. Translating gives CASTETGARSYEQYF.